The rows below give T cell receptor beta chains drawn from one sample of a study of beta chain features in type 1 diabetes. Clones were sequenced by immunoSEQ multiplex PCR, and TCRdb holds only the in-frame ones, with some missing. Among about 150,000 clones listed, about 7.3% were seen once. Material for sequencing was central memory CD4+ T cells from blood. The receptors were sampled from a man younger than 35 in good health. The CDR3 runs from the conserved cysteine through the conserved F or W. The D gene is left open where the match is weak. Clone size, where shown, is once, few, many, or a class for clones that have expanded.

cdr3_nt: TGTGCCAGGCAGGGACAGGAGCGGACTGAAGCTTTCTTT; cdr3_aa: CARQGQERTEAFF; clone_size: many; j_call: TRBJ1-1; d_call: TRBD1; v_call: TRBV30
cdr3_nt: TGTGCCAGCAGTGCTAGCGGGGGGGCCACAGATACGCAGTATTTT; cdr3_aa: CASSASGGATDTQYF; clone_size: once; j_call: TRBJ2-3; d_call: TRBD2; v_call: TRBV6-4
cdr3_nt: TGCAGCCCCCCTCCGGGACAGGGGTCGAGTGGTTCCAAAAACATTCAGTACTTC; cdr3_aa: CSPPPGQGSSGSKNIQYF; clone_size: few; j_call: TRBJ2-4; d_call: TRBD1; v_call: TRBV29-1
cdr3_nt: TGCGCCAGCAGCCCCTACGCTGGGGGGGAGACCCAGTACTTC; cdr3_aa: CASSPYAGGETQYF; clone_size: .; j_call: TRBJ2-5; d_call: .; v_call: TRBV4-3
cdr3_nt: TGTGCCAGCAGCTATCAGGGTAACGCCGGGGAGCTGTTTTTT; cdr3_aa: CASSYQGNAGELFF; clone_size: .; j_call: TRBJ2-2; d_call: .; v_call: TRBV7-9
cdr3_nt: TGTGCCAGCACCCCAAACACAGGGCTAGAGACCCAGTACTTC; cdr3_aa: CASTPNTGLETQYF; clone_size: many; j_call: TRBJ2-5; d_call: .; v_call: TRBV7-2
cdr3_nt: TGTGCCAGCGGGGCGGGACAGAGCACAGATACGCAGTATTTT; cdr3_aa: CASGAGQSTDTQYF; clone_size: few; j_call: TRBJ2-3; d_call: .; v_call: TRBV7-3
cdr3_nt: TGTGCCAGCAGTTCTAAGTCTCAACCCTTCTCCTACGAGCAGTACTTC; cdr3_aa: CASSSKSQPFSYEQYF; clone_size: many; j_call: TRBJ2-7; d_call: .; v_call: TRBV27
cdr3_nt: TGTGCCAGCAGCCTGACAGGGTCGGCCAAAAACATTCAGTACTTC; cdr3_aa: CASSLTGSAKNIQYF; clone_size: many; j_call: TRBJ2-4; d_call: TRBD1; v_call: TRBV4-2
cdr3_nt: TGTGCCTGGCATCCTGGGGGCGGGTGGGGGTATGGCTACACCTTC; cdr3_aa: CAWHPGGGWGYGYTF; clone_size: few; j_call: TRBJ1-2; d_call: .; v_call: TRBV30
cdr3_nt: TGTGCCAGCATCCTAGGGGCCAGAAACACTGAAGCTTTCTTT; cdr3_aa: CASILGARNTEAFF; clone_size: few; j_call: TRBJ1-1; d_call: .; v_call: TRBV7-2
cdr3_nt: TGTGCCAGTAGTATTGTTGGGGGCGCGGGCACTGAAGCTTTCTTT; cdr3_aa: CASSIVGGAGTEAFF; clone_size: .; j_call: TRBJ1-1; d_call: .; v_call: TRBV19
cdr3_nt: TGTGCCAGCAGCTTAGCGCTTGGAGGGGGCCCCTTCAACTATGGCTACACCTTC; cdr3_aa: CASSLALGGGPFNYGYTF; clone_size: few; j_call: TRBJ1-2; d_call: TRBD1; v_call: TRBV7-2
cdr3_nt: TGTGCCAGCAGTTTCGCTAGCGGGCACTCCTACGAGCAGTACTTC; cdr3_aa: CASSFASGHSYEQYF; clone_size: .; j_call: TRBJ2-7; d_call: TRBD2; v_call: TRBV28
cdr3_nt: TGTGCCAGCGGGACAGGCTACGAGCAGTACTTC; cdr3_aa: CASGTGYEQYF; clone_size: .; j_call: TRBJ2-7; d_call: TRBD1; v_call: TRBV6-5
cdr3_nt: TGTGCCAGCAGTTTAATAGGGGTCAGCACCGGGGAGCTGTTTTTT; cdr3_aa: CASSLIGVSTGELFF; clone_size: few; j_call: TRBJ2-2; d_call: .; v_call: TRBV27
cdr3_nt: TGTGCCAGCAGCTTAATGGGGGACACCTTACAAGAGACCCAGTACTTC; cdr3_aa: CASSLMGDTLQETQYF; clone_size: .; j_call: TRBJ2-5; d_call: .; v_call: TRBV7-2
cdr3_nt: TGTGCCAGCAGTGAACCCACAGGGGGCTACACCGGGGAGCTGTTTTTT; cdr3_aa: CASSEPTGGYTGELFF; clone_size: .; j_call: TRBJ2-2; d_call: TRBD1; v_call: TRBV6-4
cdr3_nt: TGTGCCTGGAGTGCGCAGGGGCAGCCCCAGCATTTT; cdr3_aa: CAWSAQGQPQHF; clone_size: .; j_call: TRBJ1-5; d_call: .; v_call: TRBV30
cdr3_nt: TGTGCCTGGAGCCGGGGGCTAGCGGGAGGGCTTTCCGAGCAGTACTTC; cdr3_aa: CAWSRGLAGGLSEQYF; clone_size: .; j_call: TRBJ2-7; d_call: TRBD2; v_call: TRBV30
cdr3_nt: TGTGCCAGCAGCTTCGACAGGGGTCAGCCCCAGCATTTT; cdr3_aa: CASSFDRGQPQHF; clone_size: few; j_call: TRBJ1-5; d_call: TRBD1; v_call: TRBV7-2
cdr3_nt: TGTGCCAGCAGCCCGGACAGGGCTTCAAGGGAGCAGTACTTC; cdr3_aa: CASSPDRASREQYF; clone_size: .; j_call: TRBJ2-7; d_call: TRBD1; v_call: TRBV11-3
cdr3_nt: TGTGCCATCCAACCGGAGGGGGAGGGAGATACGCAGTATTTT; cdr3_aa: CAIQPEGEGDTQYF; clone_size: many; j_call: TRBJ2-3; d_call: .; v_call: TRBV10-3
cdr3_nt: TGTGCCAGCAGCTCCCTGACGGGGTCCGAGCAGTACTTC; cdr3_aa: CASSSLTGSEQYF; clone_size: .; j_call: TRBJ2-7; d_call: .; v_call: TRBV11-3
cdr3_nt: TGTGCCACGGAGCGACCGCCTGCGGGGAATGAAAAACTGTTTTTT; cdr3_aa: CATERPPAGNEKLFF; clone_size: .; j_call: TRBJ1-4; d_call: .; v_call: TRBV28
cdr3_nt: TGTGCCGAAAGCGGCGGGAGTTCTAAAAACATTCAGTACTTC; cdr3_aa: CAESGGSSKNIQYF; clone_size: .; j_call: TRBJ2-4; d_call: TRBD2; v_call: TRBV28
cdr3_nt: TGTGCCTGGGCCTCGGGACAGGGCAATTCACCCCTCCACTTT; cdr3_aa: CAWASGQGNSPLHF; clone_size: .; j_call: TRBJ1-6; d_call: TRBD1; v_call: TRBV30
cdr3_nt: TGTGCCAGCAGCGTAGATATAGGTGGCGAGGGCGGCTACACCTTC; cdr3_aa: CASSVDIGGEGGYTF; clone_size: .; j_call: TRBJ1-2; d_call: .; v_call: TRBV9
cdr3_nt: TGTGCCAGCAGCCCGCATACTAGCGCTGGGTACAATGAGCAGTTCTTC; cdr3_aa: CASSPHTSAGYNEQFF; clone_size: .; j_call: TRBJ2-1; d_call: TRBD2; v_call: TRBV7-3
cdr3_nt: TGTGCCAGCAGCTTAGCAGAGGGGGCCTACGAGCAGTACTTC; cdr3_aa: CASSLAEGAYEQYF; clone_size: many; j_call: TRBJ2-7; d_call: .; v_call: TRBV7-9
cdr3_nt: TGTGCCAGCAGTCCGTCCTCTTATGGCTACACCTTC; cdr3_aa: CASSPSSYGYTF; clone_size: .; j_call: TRBJ1-2; d_call: .; v_call: TRBV28
cdr3_nt: TGTGCCAGCAGCTTAATGGCGGGAGCAAACACCGGGGAGCTGTTTTTT; cdr3_aa: CASSLMAGANTGELFF; clone_size: many; j_call: TRBJ2-2; d_call: TRBD2; v_call: TRBV7-3
cdr3_nt: TGTGCCAGCAGCCAGCGGGTGGGGACCCAGTACTTC; cdr3_aa: CASSQRVGTQYF; clone_size: .; j_call: TRBJ2-5; d_call: .; v_call: TRBV16
cdr3_nt: TGTGCCAGCACCAACCCGACAGCTAACTATGGCTACACCTTC; cdr3_aa: CASTNPTANYGYTF; clone_size: .; j_call: TRBJ1-2; d_call: .; v_call: TRBV7-9
cdr3_nt: TGTGCCAGCAGCTTAGCGCTCCGACAGGGGGTTGAAGCTTTCTTT; cdr3_aa: CASSLALRQGVEAFF; clone_size: .; j_call: TRBJ1-1; d_call: TRBD1; v_call: TRBV7-2
cdr3_nt: TGTGCCACCAGCAGAGATAGACAGGGGGGGAACACTGAAGCTTTCTTT; cdr3_aa: CATSRDRQGGNTEAFF; clone_size: few; j_call: TRBJ1-1; d_call: TRBD1; v_call: TRBV15
cdr3_nt: TGTGCCATCAACTCGGACTACCTTAGGGATACGCAGTATTTT; cdr3_aa: CAINSDYLRDTQYF; clone_size: few; j_call: TRBJ2-3; d_call: .; v_call: TRBV10-3
cdr3_nt: TGCGCCAGCAGCTTGGACACTAGCGGCACAGATACGCAGTATTTT; cdr3_aa: CASSLDTSGTDTQYF; clone_size: few; j_call: TRBJ2-3; d_call: TRBD2; v_call: TRBV5-1
cdr3_nt: TGTGCCAGCAGTCCTACGTACCAAGAGACCCAGTACTTC; cdr3_aa: CASSPTYQETQYF; clone_size: .; j_call: TRBJ2-5; d_call: .; v_call: TRBV27
cdr3_nt: TGTGCCAGCAGCCAACCACAGGGACGGGGCTTTTTT; cdr3_aa: CASSQPQGRGFF; clone_size: .; j_call: TRBJ1-4; d_call: .; v_call: TRBV6-6
cdr3_nt: TGCGCCAGCAGTCCCCGGCGGCAGGGTCACCAAGAGACCCAGTACTTC; cdr3_aa: CASSPRRQGHQETQYF; clone_size: many; j_call: TRBJ2-5; d_call: .; v_call: TRBV23-1
cdr3_nt: TGTGCCAGCAGTTACTCGACAGGGATTCAAGAGACCCAGTACTTC; cdr3_aa: CASSYSTGIQETQYF; clone_size: .; j_call: TRBJ2-5; d_call: TRBD1; v_call: TRBV6-5
cdr3_nt: TGTGCCTGGAGTGACCAGACAGGGTCCGAGCAGTACTTC; cdr3_aa: CAWSDQTGSEQYF; clone_size: few; j_call: TRBJ2-7; d_call: TRBD1; v_call: TRBV30
cdr3_nt: TGTGCCAGCAGCCTGAGGAGGGTCGGGGACAATTCACCCCTCCACTTT; cdr3_aa: CASSLRRVGDNSPLHF; clone_size: few; j_call: TRBJ1-6; d_call: .; v_call: TRBV27
cdr3_nt: TGTGCCAGCAGCTTAGACAGGGGTGGCAATCAGCCCCAGCATTTT; cdr3_aa: CASSLDRGGNQPQHF; clone_size: few; j_call: TRBJ1-5; d_call: .; v_call: TRBV11-2
cdr3_nt: TGTGCCAGCAGCCTGAGCGCGGGGTGGTGGACAGATACGCAGTATTTT; cdr3_aa: CASSLSAGWWTDTQYF; clone_size: few; j_call: TRBJ2-3; d_call: .; v_call: TRBV9
cdr3_nt: TGTGCCAGCTCATTCGGACAGAACACTGAAGCTTTCTTT; cdr3_aa: CASSFGQNTEAFF; clone_size: .; j_call: TRBJ1-1; d_call: .; v_call: TRBV18
cdr3_nt: TGTGCCAGCAGCTCACTAGCGGGAGGGGAGACCCAGTACTTC; cdr3_aa: CASSSLAGGETQYF; clone_size: few; j_call: TRBJ2-5; d_call: TRBD2; v_call: TRBV5-6
cdr3_nt: TGCGCCAGCAGCTGGGGGACTCCGCGAGAGACCCAGTACTTC; cdr3_aa: CASSWGTPRETQYF; clone_size: .; j_call: TRBJ2-5; d_call: .; v_call: TRBV5-1
cdr3_nt: TGCAGCGTCGGACAGTACAATGAGCAGTTCTTC; cdr3_aa: CSVGQYNEQFF; clone_size: .; j_call: TRBJ2-1; d_call: .; v_call: TRBV29-1
cdr3_nt: TGTGCCAGCAGTTTCGCGACTAGCGGGGTGGGTGAGCAGTTCTTC; cdr3_aa: CASSFATSGVGEQFF; clone_size: .; j_call: TRBJ2-1; d_call: TRBD2; v_call: TRBV27
cdr3_nt: TGTGCCAGCAGCGAGGGTTGGGGGCTTCAGCCCCAGCATTTT; cdr3_aa: CASSEGWGLQPQHF; clone_size: .; j_call: TRBJ1-5; d_call: .; v_call: TRBV5-4
cdr3_nt: TGTGCCAGCAGCCCCCGGGAGGGGGGGAGAGGTTACGAGCAGTACTTC; cdr3_aa: CASSPREGGRGYEQYF; clone_size: few; j_call: TRBJ2-7; d_call: TRBD2; v_call: TRBV7-2
cdr3_nt: TGCGCCAGCAGCTTGGCCGGGACAGGGGAAACTATGAAGTACTTC; cdr3_aa: CASSLAGTGETMKYF; clone_size: few; j_call: TRBJ2-7; d_call: TRBD1; v_call: TRBV5-1
cdr3_nt: TGTGCCTGGAAGCCGGGGACACTGAGCTCCTACAATGAGCAGTTCTTC; cdr3_aa: CAWKPGTLSSYNEQFF; clone_size: few; j_call: TRBJ2-1; d_call: .; v_call: TRBV30
cdr3_nt: TGTGCCAGCAGCCTAGACAGTTCCTCCTACGAGCAGTACTTC; cdr3_aa: CASSLDSSSYEQYF; clone_size: few; j_call: TRBJ2-7; d_call: .; v_call: TRBV7-3
cdr3_nt: TGTGCCAGCGGGATTGGGGCTAGCGGGAGCTATGAGCAGTTCTTC; cdr3_aa: CASGIGASGSYEQFF; clone_size: few; j_call: TRBJ2-1; d_call: TRBD2; v_call: TRBV28
cdr3_nt: TGTGCCAGCAGTGACGCGGGGTGGGGAAACTATGGCTACACCTTC; cdr3_aa: CASSDAGWGNYGYTF; clone_size: few; j_call: TRBJ1-2; d_call: .; v_call: TRBV6-1
cdr3_nt: TGCGCCAGCAGCCCCCGGATAGCGGAGGGGGAGACCCAGTACTTC; cdr3_aa: CASSPRIAEGETQYF; clone_size: few; j_call: TRBJ2-5; d_call: .; v_call: TRBV5-1